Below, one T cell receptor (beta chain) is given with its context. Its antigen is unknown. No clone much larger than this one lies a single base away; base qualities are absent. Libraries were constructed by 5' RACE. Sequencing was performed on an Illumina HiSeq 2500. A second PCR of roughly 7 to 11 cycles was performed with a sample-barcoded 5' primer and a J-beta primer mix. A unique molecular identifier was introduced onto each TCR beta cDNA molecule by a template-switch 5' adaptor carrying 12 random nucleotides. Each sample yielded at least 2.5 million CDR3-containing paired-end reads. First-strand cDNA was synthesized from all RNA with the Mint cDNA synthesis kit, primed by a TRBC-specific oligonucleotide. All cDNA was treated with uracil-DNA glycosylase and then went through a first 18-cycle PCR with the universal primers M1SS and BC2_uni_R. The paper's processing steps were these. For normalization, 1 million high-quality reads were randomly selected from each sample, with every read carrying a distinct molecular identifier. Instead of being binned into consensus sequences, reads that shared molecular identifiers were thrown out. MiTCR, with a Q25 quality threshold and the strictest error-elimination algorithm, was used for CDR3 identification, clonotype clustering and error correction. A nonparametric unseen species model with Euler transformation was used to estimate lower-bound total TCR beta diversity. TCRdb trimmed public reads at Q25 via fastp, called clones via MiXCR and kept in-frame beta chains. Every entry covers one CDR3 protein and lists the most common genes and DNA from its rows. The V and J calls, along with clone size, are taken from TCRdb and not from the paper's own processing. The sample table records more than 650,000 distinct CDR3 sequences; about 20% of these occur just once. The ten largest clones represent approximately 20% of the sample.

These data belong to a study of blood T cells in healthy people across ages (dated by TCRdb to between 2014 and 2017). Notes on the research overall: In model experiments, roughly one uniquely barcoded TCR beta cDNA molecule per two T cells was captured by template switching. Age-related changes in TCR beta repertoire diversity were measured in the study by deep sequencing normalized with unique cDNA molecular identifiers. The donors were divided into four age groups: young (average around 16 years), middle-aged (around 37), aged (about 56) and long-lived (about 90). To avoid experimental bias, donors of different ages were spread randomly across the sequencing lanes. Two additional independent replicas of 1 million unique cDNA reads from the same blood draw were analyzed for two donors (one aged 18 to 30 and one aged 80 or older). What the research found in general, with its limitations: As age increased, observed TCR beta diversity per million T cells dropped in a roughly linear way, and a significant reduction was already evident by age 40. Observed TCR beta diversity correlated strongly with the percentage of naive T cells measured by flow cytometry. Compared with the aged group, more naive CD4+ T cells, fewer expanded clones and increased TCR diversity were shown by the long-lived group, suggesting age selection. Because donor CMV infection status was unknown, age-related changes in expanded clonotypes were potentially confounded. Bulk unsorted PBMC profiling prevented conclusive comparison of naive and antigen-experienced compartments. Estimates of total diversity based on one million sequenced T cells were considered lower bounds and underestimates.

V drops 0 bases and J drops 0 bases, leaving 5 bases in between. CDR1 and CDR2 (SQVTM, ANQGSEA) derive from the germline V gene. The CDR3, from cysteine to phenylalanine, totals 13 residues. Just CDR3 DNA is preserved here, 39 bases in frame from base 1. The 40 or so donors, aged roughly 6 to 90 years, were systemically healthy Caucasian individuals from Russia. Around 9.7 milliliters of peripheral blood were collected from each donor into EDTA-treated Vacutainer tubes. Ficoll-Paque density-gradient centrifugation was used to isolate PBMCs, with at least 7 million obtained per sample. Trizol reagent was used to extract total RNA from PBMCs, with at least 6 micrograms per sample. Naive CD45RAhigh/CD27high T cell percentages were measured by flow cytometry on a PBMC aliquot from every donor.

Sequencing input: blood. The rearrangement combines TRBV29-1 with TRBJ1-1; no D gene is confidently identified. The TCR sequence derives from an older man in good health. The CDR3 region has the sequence CSVEEEVNTEAFF. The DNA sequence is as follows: TGCAGCGTTGAAGAAGAAGTGAACACTGAAGCTTTCTTT.